These 25 T cell receptor beta chains came from one sample sequenced in a study of blood T cell repertoires in COVID-19. This table comes from immunoSEQ multiplex PCR, and its TCRdb copy is limited to in-frame clones, with some not included. Of fewer than 250,000 clones detected, roughly 83% appear once; the ten largest clones hold approximately 7%. The specimen sequenced was peripheral blood. The receptor source for this set is a woman in her forties or fifties with acute or convalescent COVID-19.

This chain links TRBV3-1 (or the pseudogene TRBV3-2) with TRBJ1-1; no clear D gene. Deletions cut 5 bases from V and 7 bases from J, with 8 bases between. There are 11 residues in the CDR3. Germline V gives CDR1 LGHDT, CDR2 YNNKEL (reference sequence). CDR3 sequence: CASSFLSEAFF. The CDR3 DNA reads as TGTGCCAGCAGCTTTCTCAGTGAAGCTTTCTTT.

There are a few counts of this clone. V is TRBV2 and J is TRBJ2-1; 7 positions agree with TRBD2. The CDR3 totals 15 residues. CDR1 SNHLY and CDR2 FYNNEI come from the germline V gene. V trimming: 2 bases; J trimming: 7 bases; junction bases outside the gene matches: 8. The CDR3: CASSESGIATNEQFF. CDR3 DNA sequence: TGTGCCAGCAGTGAAAGCGGGATAGCTACGAATGAGCAGTTCTTC. The full variable domain, with the rest looked up from reference TRBV2 and TRBJ2-1, is EPEVTQTPSHQVTQMGQEVILRCVPISNHLYFYWYRQILGQKVEFLVSFYNNEISEKSEIFDDQFSVERPDGSNFTLKIRSTKLEDSAMYFCASSESGIATNEQFFGPGTRLTVL.

This rearrangement joins TRBV12-2 to TRBJ1-6; TRBD1, the D gene given by the table, was not confirmed from the DNA. TRBV12-2 is shown as a pseudogene. CDR3 length equals 16 residues. The DNA of the CDR3 is TGTGCAAGTCGCTCCTATTCCGGGACAGGGGGTTCACCCCTCCACTTT. It yields the protein CASRSYSGTGGSPLHF.

Turning to this clone: This sample also contains other DNA sequences that code for the same CDR3. The rearrangement joins TRBV28 to TRBJ2-7; tentatively, D is TRBD2 (5 bases). V dropped 3 bases and J dropped 2 bases, with 11 bases sitting between them. The germline V gene has CDR1 MDHEN and CDR2 SYDVKM. This CDR3 has 14 amino acids. The CDR3 is CASSFPPGTYEQYF. The CDR3 DNA reads TGTGCCAGCAGTTTTCCCCCGGGAACCTACGAGCAGTACTTC. Filled out from reference TRBV28 and TRBJ2-7, the complete variable domain reads DVKVTQSSRYLVKRTGEKVFLECVQDMDHENMFWYRQDPGLGLRLIYFSYDVKMKEKGDIPEGYSVSREKKERFSLILESASTNQTSMYLCASSFPPGTYEQYFGPGTRLTVT.

The chain is built from TRBV6-2 or TRBV6-3 and TRBJ1-5; 8 nucleotides line up with TRBD1. The ends lost 5 bases at V and 5 bases at J; junction bases unmatched: 2. Germline-derived CDR1 and CDR2 are MNHEY and SVGEGT. The CDR3 runs to 13 residues. The CDR3 DNA reads TGTGCCAGCAGTCACAGGGGGGATCAGCCCCAGCATTTT. It translates to CASSHRGDQPQHF.

CDR3 sequence: CAWSNAGGNTEAFF. The CDR3 DNA is TGTGCCTGGAGTAACGCGGGGGGGAACACTGAAGCTTTCTTT. V is TRBV30 and J is TRBJ1-1, with D possibly TRBD1 on 5 matching bases. V was shortened by 2 bases and J by 1 base, with 11 bases between the two germline ends. Germline-derived CDR1 and CDR2 are GTSNPN and SVGIG (reference sequence). The length of the CDR3 is 14 residues.

The chain links TRBV12-3 or TRBV12-4 to TRBJ1-2; D unresolved. V lost 3 bases and J lost 4, with 6 bases in between. The CDR3 length is 12 residues. CDR3 protein: CASSFGVYGYTF. In nucleotides, the CDR3 is TGTGCCAGCAGTTTTGGAGTCTATGGCTACACCTTC.

The rearrangement joins TRBV3-1 (or the pseudogene TRBV3-2) to TRBJ2-1; D possibly corresponds to TRBD2 (5 bases). V was clipped by 7 bases and J by 6 bases, with 16 bases between them. Per the germline V gene, CDR1 is LGHDT and CDR2 is YNNKEL (reference sequence). The CDR3 length is 14 residues. CDR3 bases: TGTGCCAGCACAAGAGGGAGTGGTTTCAATGAGCAGTTCTTC. It yields the protein CASTRGSGFNEQFF.

The chain employs TRBV19 and TRBJ1-5; D might be TRBD1 (6 bases). The germline V gene has CDR1 LNHDA and CDR2 SQIVND (reference sequence). The V end was cut by 0 bases, the J end by 2 bases, with 11 bases between. This CDR3 is 16 amino acids long. CDR3 bases: TGTGCCAGTAGTATAGATTCAGGGGCAGGCAATCAGCCCCAGCATTTT. This encodes CASSIDSGAGNQPQHF. Full variable domain (remainder filled in from reference TRBV19 and TRBJ1-5): DGGITQSPKYLFRKEGQNVTLSCEQNLNHDAMYWYRQDPGQGLRLIYYSQIVNDFQKGDIAEGYSVSREKKESFPLTVTSAQKNPTAFYLCASSIDSGAGNQPQHFGDGTRLSIL.

The chain carries TRBV7-9 and TRBJ1-1; possibly TRBD1 for D (6 bases). The germline V gene encodes CDR1 SEHNR and CDR2 FQNEAQ (reference sequence). Trimming pared 4 bases from V and 1 base from J, leaving 25 bases between. CDR3 length: 19 residues. The CDR3 protein is CASSYVRGGLSRSNTEAFF. The CDR3 DNA reads as TGTGCCAGCAGCTACGTCCGGGGGGGCCTGAGTCGTTCGAACACTGAAGCTTTCTTT.

In this sample, this clone turned up once. The rearrangement joins TRBV4-3 to TRBJ2-5; 8 nucleotides agree with TRBD2. Germline V gene data show CDR1 as LGHNA and CDR2 as YSLEER. This CDR3 contains 17 residues. The trim removed 0 bases at V and 4 bases at J, leaving 10 bases unmatched. As DNA, the CDR3 is TGCGCCAGCAGCCAAGATCATGCGGGGGGCAAGGGAGAGACCCAGTACTTC. This encodes CASSQDHAGGKGETQYF.

This rearrangement joins TRBV21-1 to TRBJ2-1; the table's D call TRBD1 went unverified against the DNA. TRBV21-1 is a pseudogene. CDR3 length: 10 amino acids. The CDR3: CASGPQKQFF. The CDR3 nucleotides are TGTGCCAGCGGCCCCCAGAAGCAGTTCTTC.

This sequence joins TRBV5-1 and TRBJ1-4; D unclear. The V and J ends lost 2 bases and 6 bases respectively, with 11 bases between them. CDR3 length equals 14 residues. Germline V gene data show CDR1 as SGHRS and CDR2 as YFSETQ. The CDR3 loop is CASSFAGSDEKLFF. The DNA of the CDR3 is TGCGCCAGCAGCTTTGCGGGAAGTGATGAAAAACTGTTTTTT.

The chain couples TRBV19 to TRBJ2-7, with 7 bases that match TRBD1. In germline, CDR1 is LNHDA, CDR2 SQIVND (reference sequence). V dropped 5 bases and J dropped 0; count of bases not matched to a gene: 7. The CDR3 has 15 residues. The CDR3 bases are TGTGCCAGTAGTCCCCGTTGGGACAGCTCCTACGAGCAGTACTTC. Protein: CASSPRWDSSYEQYF.

This sequence joins TRBV6-6 and TRBJ2-3; 8 positions agree with TRBD2. CDR1 MNHNY and CDR2 SVGAGI come from the germline V gene (reference sequence). CDR3 length: 16 amino acids. V was pared by 4 bases and J by 2 bases, with 8 bases of the junction left unmatched. As DNA, the CDR3 is TGTGCCAGCAGTTCACACGGGGGGGGTACCACAGATACGCAGTATTTT. This codes for CASSSHGGGTTDTQYF.

This clone was detected only once. The V and J genes are TRBV6-5 and TRBJ2-7; weak D call: TRBD1 (5 bases). There are 13 residues in the CDR3. The germline CDR1 and CDR2 sequences are MNHEY and SVGAGI. V lost 0 bases, J lost 10 bases, and 13 bases lay in between. CDR3 sequence (DNA): TGTGCCAGCAGTTACTCGATAGGGGCAGCCCAGTACTTC. Protein sequence: CASSYSIGAAQYF.

This rearrangement joins TRBV5-6 to TRBJ1-2; D perhaps matches TRBD1 (5 bases). Germline V gene lookup returns CDR1 SGHDT and CDR2 YYEEEE. The ends were cut back, 3 bases at V and 3 bases at J, with 9 bases in the middle. The CDR3 spans 13 residues. In nucleotides, the CDR3 is TGTGCCAGCAGCTCCGGACAACACTATGGCTACACCTTC. Its translation is CASSSGQHYGYTF.

The rearrangement uses TRBV19 and TRBJ2-3; D is ambiguous. Deletions cut 4 bases from V and 1 base from J, with 6 bases between. Germline V gene data show CDR1 as LNHDA and CDR2 as SQIVND (reference sequence). The CDR3 is 13 residues long. The CDR3: CASSTLGTDTQYF. CDR3 nucleotide sequence: TGTGCCAGTAGTACCCTAGGCACAGATACGCAGTATTTT.

This chain uses TRBV6-5 with TRBJ1-1; tentatively, D is TRBD1 (5 bases). Trimming cost V 7 bases and J 5 bases, with 17 bases left between them. In germline, CDR1 is MNHEY, CDR2 SVGAGI. The CDR3 has 14 residues. In nucleotides, the CDR3 is TGTGCCAGCAAGACGGAAGGTGGGGGGACTGAAGCTTTCTTT. Translation: CASKTEGGGTEAFF.

This clone appeared once. The chain recombines TRBV21-1 with TRBJ2-6; TRBD1 is the table's D call, not checked against the DNA. TRBV21-1 is recorded as a pseudogene. The CDR3 extends over 22 amino acids. The CDR3 reads CASSNKLTDRACAHSGANVLTF. DNA for the CDR3: TGTGCCAGCAGCAATAAACTAACGGACAGGGCTTGCGCCCACTCTGGGGCCAACGTCCTGACTTTC.

A remark on this clone: Other DNA variants within this sample encode the same CDR3. The chain is built from TRBV28 and TRBJ2-7; the D is unclear. Trimming pared 6 bases from V and 3 bases from J, leaving 12 bases between. CDR1 and CDR2 from the germline V gene are MDHEN and SYDVKM. This CDR3 contains 13 residues. In DNA, the CDR3 is TGTGCCAGCAGCCTAGGTGGTCTCTACGAGCAGTACTTC. Translation gives CASSLGGLYEQYF.

The V call is TRBV3-1 (or the pseudogene TRBV3-2), the J call TRBJ1-2, with D unclear. The germline V gene has CDR1 LGHDT and CDR2 YNNKEL (reference sequence). Trimming took 1 base from V and 0 from J, leaving 3 bases between them. The CDR3 contains 13 residues. The CDR3 DNA reads as TGTGCCAGCAGCCAAGCAACTAACTATGGCTACACCTTC. Protein sequence: CASSQATNYGYTF.

J is TRBJ1-4 and V is TRBV2; no clear D. The germline gives CDR1 SNHLY, CDR2 FYNNEI. The CDR3 has 14 residues. With 3 bases removed from V and 3 bases from J, the gap between germline ends came to 8 bases. For the CDR3, the DNA is TGTGCCAGCAGTGACAGGCGTCCTAATGAAAAACTGTTTTTT. The encoded protein is CASSDRRPNEKLFF.

This rearrangement joins TRBV9 to TRBJ2-7; TRBD2 is a possible D gene (6 bases). V lost 1 base, J lost 3 bases, and 20 bases lay in between. The germline V gene has CDR1 SGDLS and CDR2 YYNGEE. The CDR3 covers 17 residues. The CDR3 here is CASSVSAGRRGYYEQYF. Here the CDR3 DNA reads TGTGCCAGCAGCGTATCCGCCGGTCGGAGGGGTTACTACGAGCAGTACTTC.

This clone was picked up a small number of times. The V and J genes are TRBV20-1 and TRBJ1-3; D call uncertain. The CDR3 is made up of 14 amino acids. V gave up 3 bases and J gave up 3 bases, with 12 bases separating them. Germline V gene lookup returns CDR1 DFQATT and CDR2 SNEGSKA (reference sequence). Here the CDR3 reads CSASPGDFGNTIYF. The CDR3 DNA follows: TGCAGTGCTAGTCCCGGGGATTTTGGAAACACCATATATTTT.